These 5 T cell receptor beta chains came from one sample sequenced in a study of T cell changes during pregnancy in multiple sclerosis. Sequencing was performed with immunoSEQ multiplex PCR; in TCRdb, only in-frame clones are kept and a portion is missing. The repertoire holds fewer than 50,000 clones, with about 91% as singletons. This specimen consisted of CD4+ T cells from peripheral blood mononuclear cells, obtained in the third trimester of pregnancy. These receptors came from a female donor with multiple sclerosis, enrolled in a pregnancy study.

V usage is TRBV11-2 and J usage is TRBJ2-1; tentative D call: TRBD2 (6 bases). CDR3 length equals 15 residues. From germline, CDR1 is SGHAT and CDR2 FQNNGV. V shed 0 bases and J shed 4 bases, with 10 bases lying between them. In nucleotides, the CDR3 is TGTGCCAGCAGCTTAGACGGGACTGGATACAATGAGCAGTTCTTC. As protein: CASSLDGTGYNEQFF.

This chain uses TRBV19 with TRBJ1-1, with D unresolved. CDR3 size: 14 residues. The ends were cut back, 3 bases at V and 4 bases at J, with 12 bases in the middle. Germline-derived CDR1 and CDR2 are LNHDA and SQIVND (reference sequence). The CDR3 DNA follows: TGTGCCAGTAGTATTGGCCTTATGGCCACTGAAGCTTTCTTT. Amino acids: CASSIGLMATEAFF. The full variable domain, with the rest looked up from reference TRBV19 and TRBJ1-1, is DGGITQSPKYLFRKEGQNVTLSCEQNLNHDAMYWYRQDPGQGLRLIYYSQIVNDFQKGDIAEGYSVSREKKESFPLTVTSAQKNPTAFYLCASSIGLMATEAFFGQGTRLTVV.

This sequence joins TRBV7-2 and TRBJ2-7, with 7 bases aligning to TRBD2. Germline CDR1 is SGHTA and CDR2 is FQGNSA. V lost 1 base and J lost 5; bases outside the gene matches: 11. This CDR3 has 16 residues. The CDR3 nucleotides are TGTGCCAGCAGCTTAGATTGGCGGGAGTTCAACCACGAGCAGTACTTC. Its protein product is CASSLDWREFNHEQYF.

This chain joins TRBV9 and TRBJ2-5, with 16 bases aligning to TRBD2. The V and J ends lost 4 bases and 3 bases, in that order; junction bases with no gene match: 9. CDR3 length equals 18 residues. CDR1 is SGDLS, CDR2 YYNGEE, per germline. As DNA, the CDR3 is TGTGCCAGCAGCCCGGGACTAGCGGGAGGGCCTGGAAAAGAGACCCAGTACTTC. It translates to CASSPGLAGGPGKETQYF.

This sequence joins TRBV4-1 and TRBJ2-2; a weak D match, TRBD1 (6 bases). Trimming removed 7 bases from V and 5 bases from J, with 17 bases in between. The CDR3 is made up of 15 amino acids. The germline V gene encodes CDR1 MGHRA and CDR2 YSYEKL. CDR3 sequence reads: CASNLVGAWTGELFF. In DNA, the CDR3 is TGCGCCAGCAACCTGGTGGGGGCCTGGACCGGGGAGCTGTTTTTT.